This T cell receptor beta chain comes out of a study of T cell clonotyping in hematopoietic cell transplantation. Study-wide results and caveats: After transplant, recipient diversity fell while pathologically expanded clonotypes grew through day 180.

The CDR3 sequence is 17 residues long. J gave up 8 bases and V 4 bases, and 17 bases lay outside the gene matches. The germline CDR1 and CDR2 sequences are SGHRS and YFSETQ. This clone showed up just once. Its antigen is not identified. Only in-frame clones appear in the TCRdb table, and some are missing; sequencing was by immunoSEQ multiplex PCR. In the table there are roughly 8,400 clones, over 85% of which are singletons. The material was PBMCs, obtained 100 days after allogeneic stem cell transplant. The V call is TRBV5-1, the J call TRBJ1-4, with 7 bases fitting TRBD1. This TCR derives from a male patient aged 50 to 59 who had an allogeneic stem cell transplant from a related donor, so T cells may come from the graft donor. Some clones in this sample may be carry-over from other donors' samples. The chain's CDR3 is CASSTGTDIGAREKLFF. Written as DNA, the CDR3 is TGCGCCAGCAGCACGGGGACAGATATAGGGGCGAGGGAAAAACTGTTTTTT. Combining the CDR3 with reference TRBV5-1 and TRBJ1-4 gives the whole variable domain KAGVTQTPRYLIKTRGQQVTLSCSPISGHRSVSWYQQTPGQGLQFLFEYFSETQRNKGNFPGRFSGRQFSNSRSEMNVSTLELGDSALYLCASSTGTDIGAREKLFFGSGTQLSVL.